This TCR beta chain was captured in a study of T-cell reconstitution after alpha-beta-depleted transplantation in children. General observations from the study: By about two months after transplant, alpha-beta T cells reportedly arose from several hundred graft clones that had expanded. The high TCRbeta diversity at day 60 in some patients came from surviving recipient T cells and thymic progenitors. T-cell counts and diversity at one year post-transplant came mainly from newly produced T cells.

Preparing the TCRbeta library involved the use of unique molecular identifiers. TCRdb recomputed calls from the PCR reads with MiXCR, one row per CDR3 protein. Here the sample spans about 490,000 distinct CDR3 sequences, roughly 10% being singletons. On this clonotype: Its specificity is not known.

Germline-derived CDR1 and CDR2 are MGHRA and YSYEKL. This CDR3 has 14 residues. V lost 4 bases and J lost 7, with 14 bases in between. Source: PBMCs, taken before TCRalphabeta/CD19-depleted stem cell transplant. V usage is TRBV4-1 and J usage is TRBJ2-1; either TRBD1 or TRBD2 may fit D (6 bases each). The receptor's source is a child aged 2 to 10 with inherited bone marrow failure, due to receive a stem cell transplant. In DNA form, the CDR3 reads TGCGCCAGCAGCCTAGGACGGGGGACAAATGAGCAGTTCTTC. This sequence encodes CASSLGRGTNEQFF.